This TCR beta chain was sequenced in a study of cytomegalovirus exposure and HLA in healthy donors. Study background: Inside one of the first data releases sat around 85 million unique TCRs taken from HLA-typed donors. The study, taken as a whole, reports: Later analysis associated a missense DCLRE1C variant with TCR beta V- and J-gene trimming. In a later analysis, productive TCRs from donors in an Asian-associated ancestry cluster reportedly carried fewer N-insertions than the cohort mean. Among the sequence variants, a highly shared cluster was likely an artifact of sequencing.

Concerning this clone: Its specificity is not known.

Researchers ran the PCR with 60 Vbeta and 13 Jbeta primers. Data came from immunoSEQ multiplex PCR; TCRdb stores just in-frame clones and leaves some out. The sample records about 200,000 clones, around 83% being singletons. The ends lost 4 bases at V and 4 bases at J; junction bases unmatched: 9. Germline lookup yields CDR1 SGDLS and CDR2 YYNGEE. This CDR3 is 16 amino acids long. This clonotype was sampled from a woman aged 40 to 50 in good health and CMV-seronegative. This chain joins TRBV9 and TRBJ2-2; 8 bases line up with TRBD1. Sequenced input: PBMCs. The CDR3 nucleotides are TGTGCCAGCAGCACCAGACAGGGGATGACCACCGGGGAGCTGTTTTTT. Its protein is CASSTRQGMTTGELFF.